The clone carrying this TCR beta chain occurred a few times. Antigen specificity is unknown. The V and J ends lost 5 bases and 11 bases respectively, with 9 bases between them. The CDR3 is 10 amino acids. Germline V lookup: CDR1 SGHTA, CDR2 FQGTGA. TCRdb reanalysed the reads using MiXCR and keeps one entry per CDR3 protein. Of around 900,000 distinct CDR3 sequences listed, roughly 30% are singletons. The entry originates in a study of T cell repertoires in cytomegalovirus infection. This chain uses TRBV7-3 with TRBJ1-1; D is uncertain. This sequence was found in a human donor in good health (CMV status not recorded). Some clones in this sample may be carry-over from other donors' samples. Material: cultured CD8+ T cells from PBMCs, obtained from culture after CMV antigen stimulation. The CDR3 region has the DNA TGTGCCAGCAGCCTACCGATCGCTTTCTTT. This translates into CASSLPIAFF.